Presented here are 25 T cell receptor beta chains from one specimen sequenced in a study of T cells in localized non-small cell lung cancer. Assay used: immunoSEQ multiplex PCR; TCRdb lists only in-frame clones, some missing. The table lists about 24,000 clones, about 86% of them singletons, with 4% to 5.5% in the top ten. This material consisted of PBMCs, taken before any cancer treatment. These receptors were collected from a man aged 40-75 years with stage II lung adenocarcinoma.

As concerns this clone: Other nucleotide sequences in the sample specify the same CDR3. The V and J genes are TRBV5-1 and TRBJ2-5; D is uncertain. The V and J ends lost 3 bases and 2 bases respectively, with 2 bases between them. The germline V gene has CDR1 SGHRS and CDR2 YFSETQ. This CDR3 is built from 11 residues. The CDR3 bases are TGCGCCAGCAGCTCTCAAGAGACCCAGTACTTC. Its translation: CASSSQETQYF.

CDR3 loop: CAWSWGASSYEQYF. The CDR3 DNA reads TGTGCCTGGAGTTGGGGGGCTAGTTCCTACGAGCAGTACTTC. The V call is TRBV30, the J call TRBJ2-7; tentatively, D is TRBD1 or TRBD2 (6 bases each). CDR1 and CDR2 (germline): GTSNPN, SVGIG (reference sequence). Trimming cost V 2 bases and J 1 base, with 12 bases left between them. CDR3 size: 14 residues.

J is TRBJ2-7 and V is TRBV7-6; D might be TRBD1 or TRBD2, each matching 5 bases. CDR3 length: 15 amino acids. CDR1 SGHVS and CDR2 FNYEAQ come from the germline V gene. V was pared by 1 base and J by 0 bases, with 10 bases between. The DNA for the CDR3 is TGTGCCAGCAGCTTAGGAGGGACGAGCTCCTACGAGCAGTACTTC. Protein sequence: CASSLGGTSSYEQYF.

The chain is built from TRBV27 and TRBJ2-4; the D call may be TRBD1 or TRBD2 (7 bases each). The CDR3 contains 16 residues. The V end lost 5 bases, the J end lost 8 bases, and 22 bases lay between the germline ends. The germline CDR1 and CDR2 sequences are MNHEY and SMNVEV (reference sequence). CDR3 DNA: TGTGCCAGCAGTCCGAAACGAGACAGGGAGGGTGACATTCAGTACTTC. This translates into CASSPKRDREGDIQYF.

The chain couples TRBV7-9 to TRBJ2-1; D gene ambiguous. Trimming shortened V by 1 base and J by 8 bases, and 12 bases separated the two germline ends. There are 14 residues in the CDR3. Germline loops: CDR1 SEHNR, CDR2 FQNEAQ (reference sequence). In DNA form, the CDR3 reads TGTGCCAGCAGCTTAGTAGTGGTAGTGGATGAGCAGTTCTTC. Its translation is CASSLVVVVDEQFF.

The genes are TRBV6-6 and TRBJ2-5; D is unresolved. Trimming took off 2 bases at V and 12 bases at J, with 16 bases between the two ends. This CDR3 is built from 13 residues. Germline values: CDR1 MNHNY, CDR2 SVGAGI (reference sequence). DNA for the CDR3: TGTGCCAGCAGTTACGACGGGCTGCCACTGGAGTACTTC. It yields the protein CASSYDGLPLEYF.

This clone was seen more than once but under ten times. The gene calls are TRBV28 and TRBJ2-1; no definite D call. The CDR3 covers 13 residues. The V end lost 6 bases, the J end lost 0 bases, and 6 bases lay between the germline ends. Germline V gene data show CDR1 as MDHEN and CDR2 as SYDVKM. CDR3 nucleotide sequence: TGTGCCAGCAGCTCAGTCTCCTACAATGAGCAGTTCTTC. This translates into CASSSVSYNEQFF. The full variable domain, in which reference TRBV28 and TRBJ2-1 provide the parts outside the CDR3, is DVKVTQSSRYLVKRTGEKVFLECVQDMDHENMFWYRQDPGLGLRLIYFSYDVKMKEKGDIPEGYSVSREKKERFSLILESASTNQTSMYLCASSSVSYNEQFFGPGTRLTVL.

V and J are TRBV5-1 and TRBJ2-1; the D gene could be TRBD1 or TRBD2 (5 bases each). Germline CDR1 SGHRS, CDR2 YFSETQ. V was cut by 3 bases and J by 3 bases, with 13 bases left in between. The CDR3 runs to 15 residues. Here the CDR3 DNA reads TGCGCCAGCAGCTATGGGGACCCCCTCTACAATGAGCAGTTCTTC. Translated: CASSYGDPLYNEQFF.

The chain uses TRBV21-1 and TRBJ1-1; the D call TRBD1 from the table was never checked on the DNA. TRBV21-1 is an annotated pseudogene. This CDR3 comprises 19 residues. The CDR3 nucleotides read TGTGCCAGCAGCAAAGTTCGGCTTAGGGGTCCCCCCTTGAACACTGAAGCTTTCTTT. Encoded protein: CASSKVRLRGPPLNTEAFF.

The genes are TRBV7-3 and TRBJ2-3, with 8 bases lining up with TRBD2. Unmatched junction bases numbered 20, after V lost 1 base and J lost 5 bases. Germline V gene sequence: CDR1 SGHTA, CDR2 FQGTGA. This CDR3 has 20 amino acids. The CDR3 DNA reads as TGTGCCAGCAGCTTAAGTCGTTTTGATGGGCGGGAGGATAAAGGAGATACGCAGTATTTT. Translating gives CASSLSRFDGREDKGDTQYF.

The chain uses TRBV4-3 and TRBJ2-5; 7 positions agree with TRBD2. J gave up 5 bases and V 0 bases, and 6 bases lay outside the gene matches. This CDR3 region has 15 residues. The V gene's germline CDR1 is LGHNA and CDR2 YSLEER. In nucleotides, the CDR3 is TGCGCCAGCAGCCAAGAAGCCCACGGGAGGGAGACCCAGTACTTC. Encoded protein: CASSQEAHGRETQYF.

The chain uses TRBV7-9 and TRBJ2-7, with a tentative D call TRBD1 (7 bases). This CDR3 comprises 13 residues. Germline V gene data show CDR1 as SEHNR and CDR2 as FQNEAQ (reference sequence). Trimming took 3 bases from V and 6 from J, leaving 12 bases between them. Here the CDR3 DNA reads TGTGCCAGCAGCTTTCGACAGGGAGGCGAGCAGTACTTC. Amino acids: CASSFRQGGEQYF.

The chain combines TRBV7-8 with TRBJ2-5, with 8 bases lining up with TRBD1. This CDR3 region has 14 residues. Germline V gene lookup returns CDR1 SGHVS and CDR2 FQNEAQ. V lost 5 bases and J lost 4; bases outside the gene matches: 6. DNA for the CDR3: TGTGCCAGCAGCCCAAGGACAGGGCTAGAGACCCAGTACTTC. It encodes CASSPRTGLETQYF.

The chain joins TRBV27 to TRBJ2-3; possibly TRBD2 for D (6 bases). Trimming took 3 bases from V and 2 from J, leaving 9 bases between them. Germline-derived CDR1 and CDR2 are MNHEY and SMNVEV (reference sequence). The CDR3 runs 14 residues. CDR3 nucleotides: TGTGCCAGCAGTTTGGAGGGGCCCACAGATACGCAGTATTTT. It codes for CASSLEGPTDTQYF.

The table lists this clone with a count of one. V usage is TRBV2 and J usage is TRBJ1-2; no clear D. V was clipped by 3 bases and J by 2 bases, with 4 bases between them. The CDR3 has 12 amino acids. Germline V CDR1 and CDR2: SNHLY, FYNNEI. This chain's CDR3 is CASSDRNYGYTF. CDR3 DNA sequence: TGTGCCAGCAGTGACCGAAACTATGGCTACACCTTC.

The chain combines TRBV18 with TRBJ2-2; 8 bases are a match to TRBD2. This CDR3 has 17 amino acids. Germline V lookup: CDR1 KGHSH, CDR2 LQKENI. The trim removed 3 bases at V and 1 base at J, leaving 7 bases unmatched. The CDR3 sequence is CASSPTSVIGNTGELFF. For the CDR3, the DNA is TGTGCCAGCTCACCGACTAGCGTTATAGGGAACACCGGGGAGCTGTTTTTT.

This clone rates as medium-sized (0.01 to 0.1%). This chain links TRBV5-4 with TRBJ1-1; the match to TRBD1 covers 7 bases. J was trimmed by 1 base and V by 3 bases; bases with no gene match: 3. This CDR3 comprises 14 residues. The V gene's germline CDR1 is SGHNT and CDR2 YYREEE (reference sequence). Here the CDR3 DNA reads TGTGCCAGCAGCTCAGGGGGGGCGAACACTGAAGCTTTCTTT. This translates into CASSSGGANTEAFF.

The V call is TRBV7-3, the J call TRBJ2-5, with D possibly matching TRBD1 (6 bases). Germline loops: CDR1 SGHTA, CDR2 FQGTGA. This CDR3 comprises 13 residues. Trimming cost V 5 bases and J 2 bases, with 9 bases left between them. DNA of the CDR3: TGTGCCAGCAGCCCGGACAGTCAAGAGACCCAGTACTTC. Residues: CASSPDSQETQYF. Full variable domain (remainder filled in from reference TRBV7-3 and TRBJ2-5): GAGVSQTPSNKVTEKGKYVELRCDPISGHTALYWYRQSLGQGPEFLIYFQGTGAADDSGLPNDRFFAVRPEGSVSTLKIQRTERGDSAVYLCASSPDSQETQYFGPGTRLLVL.

This clone was recorded once. The chain links TRBV4-2 to TRBJ2-5; TRBD1 might be the D (5 bases). CDR3 length: 13 amino acids. V was shortened by 1 base and J by 2 bases, with 5 bases between the two germline ends. The germline V gene encodes CDR1 LGHNA and CDR2 YNFKEQ. The CDR3, as DNA: TGTGCCAGCAGCCAAGGACAGCAAGAGACCCAGTACTTC. Its protein product is CASSQGQQETQYF.

The gene calls are TRBV5-1 and TRBJ2-1, with unresolved D. Germline CDR1 and CDR2: SGHRS and YFSETQ. The CDR3 is 12 amino acids. Trimming shortened V by 5 bases and J by 5 bases, and 8 bases separated the two germline ends. The CDR3 DNA reads as TGCGCCAGCAGATTAAACAACAATGAGCAGTTCTTC. It encodes CASRLNNNEQFF.

For this clone: A junction end diverges from the germline sequence, so it may reflect a read error. The V and J genes are TRBV2 and TRBJ1-5, with D perhaps matching TRBD1 (6 bases). Germline lookup yields CDR1 SNHLY and CDR2 FYNNEI. The CDR3 runs 14 residues. The CDR3 is CASREGGSNQPQHF. Written as DNA, the CDR3 is TGTGCCAGCAGGGAAGGGGGTAGCAATCAGCCCCAGCATTTT. The complete variable domain, with remaining parts taken from reference TRBV2 and TRBJ1-5, reads EPEVTQTPSHQVTQMGQEVILRCVPISNHLYFYWYRQILGQKVEFLVSFYNNEISEKSEIFDDQFSVERPDGSNFTLKIRSTKLEDSAMYFCASREGGSNQPQHFGDGTRLSIL.

Worth noting for this clone: A much larger clone differs from this one at a single base, so this may be a read error. The sample holds other DNA sequences that translate to the same CDR3. The gene calls are TRBV11-2 and TRBJ2-7, with D perhaps TRBD1 (6 bases). V lost 1 base and J 3 bases, leaving 7 bases between the germline ends. Germline CDR1 is SGHAT and CDR2 is FQNNGV. The CDR3 runs to 13 residues. The CDR3 region is CASSLGTVYEQYF. In nucleotides, the CDR3 is TGTGCCAGCAGCTTAGGGACAGTCTACGAGCAGTACTTC.

This rearrangement joins TRBV14 to TRBJ2-1; 8 bases are a match to TRBD2. V lost 0 bases, J lost 4 bases, and 14 bases stayed unmatched. CDR1 is SGHDN and CDR2 is FVKESK in the germline V gene. This CDR3 has 19 amino acids. The CDR3 coding sequence is TGTGCCAGCAGCCAAGACTTTGGGCGCGCGGGAGGATGGTACAATGAGCAGTTCTTC. Translating gives CASSQDFGRAGGWYNEQFF.

The V gene is TRBV7-9, the J gene TRBJ1-2; D may be TRBD1 (6 bases). V gave up 3 bases and J gave up 8 bases, with 16 bases separating them. The length of the CDR3 is 14 residues. The germline V gene has CDR1 SEHNR and CDR2 FQNEAQ (reference sequence). Written as DNA, the CDR3 is TGTGCCAGCAGCTTTAGTAGGAGGGGGGAAGGCTACACCTTC. Translating it yields CASSFSRRGEGYTF.

J is TRBJ2-3 and V is TRBV19; D is undetermined. Trimming removed 3 bases from V and 0 bases from J, with 7 bases in between. Germline assignment: CDR1 LNHDA and CDR2 SQIVND (reference sequence). This CDR3 region has 14 residues. CDR3 residues: CASSIQYSTDTQYF. CDR3 sequence (DNA): TGTGCCAGTAGTATTCAGTATAGCACAGATACGCAGTATTTT.